The rows below give T cell receptor beta chains drawn from one sample of a study of blood T cell repertoires in COVID-19. Method: immunoSEQ multiplex PCR; TCRdb's copy keeps in-frame clones and lacks some. The sample lists under 45,000 clones; approximately 85% were seen once. Sequences were obtained from peripheral blood. Receptors were obtained from a man aged 60 to 75 with active or convalescent COVID-19. Each CDR3 is given without its conserved first and last residue.

>TRBJ2-5|TRBV7-7
ASSLTFAGETQY
>TRBJ1-1|TRBV6-5
ASSYIGVGGDTEAF
>TRBJ1-6|TRBV30
AWKSQGALNSPLH
>TRBJ2-5|TRBV4-2
ASSPRVGGAGETQY
>TRBJ1-2|TRBV6-1
ASSEGGPPNYGYT
>TRBJ2-1|TRBV4-3
ASSAGLAGAFEQF
>TRBJ2-1|TRBV18
ASSPLDSPIQF
>TRBJ2-1|TRBV9
ASSPSGTGYNEQF
>TRBJ1-3|TRBV19
ASSMQGTPGNTIY
>TRBJ1-4|TRBV21-1
ASRPAGRIREKLF
>TRBJ1-3|TRBV7-6
ASSQVTPTGTRGNTIY